Each of the 14 T cell receptor beta chains below was sequenced from the same sample in a study of blood T cell repertoires in COVID-19. Measured with immunoSEQ multiplex PCR; TCRdb has only the in-frame clones, and not every one. The table lists hundreds of thousands of clones, over 65% of them singletons. Sample: peripheral blood. The source of these receptors is a woman aged 80 or over with acute or convalescent COVID-19.

This clone was counted a single time. The chain carries TRBV28 and TRBJ2-4; TRBD1 matches at 7 bases. V shed 1 base and J 1 base; nucleotides not matched to a gene: 4. Germline-derived CDR1 and CDR2 are MDHEN and SYDVKM. The CDR3 consists of 16 residues. The CDR3 DNA follows: TGTGCCAGCAGTTTATTACAGGGGAAGGCCAAAAACATTCAGTACTTC. Translation: CASSLLQGKAKNIQYF.

This rearrangement joins TRBV6-6 to TRBJ1-5, with TRBD1 identical over 7 bases. V was pared by 4 bases and J by 6 bases, with 6 bases of the junction left unmatched. Germline assignment: CDR1 MNHNY and CDR2 SVGAGI (reference sequence). CDR3 length: 14 residues. CDR3 sequence reads: CASSSGGDGQPQHF. CDR3 sequence (DNA): TGTGCCAGCAGTTCAGGGGGTGATGGTCAGCCCCAGCATTTT.

CDR3 loop: CASSEALGLTSGANVLTF. The CDR3 DNA reads as TGTGCCAGCAGTGAAGCCCTGGGACTGACTTCTGGGGCCAACGTCCTGACTTTC. V is TRBV6-1 and J is TRBJ2-6; D possibly corresponds to TRBD2 (6 bases). The CDR3 totals 18 residues. V dropped 0 bases and J dropped 1 base, with 13 bases sitting between them. Germline CDR1 reads MNHNS; CDR2 reads SASEGT.

This clone came up a few times. This chain joins TRBV5-5 and TRBJ1-1, with no clear D. CDR1 is SGHKS, CDR2 YYEKEE, per germline (reference sequence). Trimming left V 2 bases short and J 0 bases short, with 5 bases between. The CDR3 consists of 13 residues. CDR3 residues: CASSFNLNTEAFF. Here the CDR3 DNA reads TGTGCCAGCAGCTTTAATCTGAACACTGAAGCTTTCTTT.

This sequence joins TRBV5-1 and TRBJ1-2; D might be TRBD1 (6 bases). Per the germline V gene, CDR1 is SGHRS and CDR2 is YFSETQ. This CDR3 comprises 13 residues. Trimming took off 3 bases at V and 4 bases at J, with 10 bases between the two ends. The CDR3 region is CASSSGHGYGYTF. CDR3 nucleotides: TGCGCCAGCAGCTCGGGACACGGCTATGGCTACACCTTC.

The chain carries TRBV7-2 and TRBJ2-7; D is perhaps TRBD1 (6 bases). The CDR3 runs 14 residues. Trimming left V 5 bases short and J 4 bases short, with 15 bases between. Germline CDR1 SGHTA, CDR2 FQGNSA. The CDR3 DNA follows: TGTGCCAGCAGCGCGCCGACAGGCGGGTACGAGCAGTACTTC. Amino acid sequence: CASSAPTGGYEQYF.

This chain joins TRBV19 and TRBJ1-1, with 7 bases that match TRBD1. The CDR3 is 14 amino acids. From germline, CDR1 is LNHDA and CDR2 SQIVND (reference sequence). V lost 4 bases and J lost 5; bases outside the gene matches: 7. CDR3 DNA sequence: TGTGCCAGTAGTACCGACAGGGCGAAGACTGAAGCTTTCTTT. Translating gives CASSTDRAKTEAFF.

The V and J genes are TRBV18 and TRBJ1-1; TRBD1 matches at 9 bases. CDR3 length: 17 amino acids. CDR1 and CDR2 from the germline V gene are KGHSH and LQKENI. The J segment lost 4 bases and the V segment lost 0 bases, leaving 9 bases of the junction unmatched. The CDR3 sequence: CASSPPGRTGAGTEAFF. The CDR3 coding sequence is TGTGCCAGCTCACCACCGGGTCGGACAGGGGCTGGCACTGAAGCTTTCTTT.

As to this clone: The same CDR3 arises from other DNA sequences in this sample as well. V and J are TRBV5-1 and TRBJ2-5; D remains unclear. This CDR3 has 12 residues. CDR1 is SGHRS, CDR2 YFSETQ, per germline. Between the trimmed V and J ends, which lost 4 bases and 5 bases, there was a span of 9 bases. The CDR3 here is CASSLTGETQYF. CDR3 nucleotides: TGCGCCAGCAGCCTAACCGGGGAGACCCAGTACTTC.

In regard to this clone: The sample holds other DNA sequences that translate to the same CDR3. The chain couples TRBV6-5 to TRBJ1-2, with 11 positions matching TRBD1. This CDR3 contains 15 residues. Trimming removed 6 bases from V and 4 bases from J; junction bases left unmatched: 7. The germline CDR1 and CDR2 sequences are MNHEY and SVGAGI. The CDR3 sequence: CASRTGTGGGYGYTF. In DNA form, the CDR3 reads TGTGCCAGCAGGACCGGGACAGGGGGAGGCTATGGCTACACCTTC.

The rearrangement uses TRBV5-1 and TRBJ1-5; 8 bases are a match to TRBD1. This CDR3 spans 15 amino acids. V lost 3 bases, J lost 6 bases, and 8 bases stayed unmatched. Germline CDR1 SGHRS, CDR2 YFSETQ. The CDR3 DNA follows: TGCGCCAGCAGCTACACAGGGGGAGGAGGTCAGCCCCAGCATTTT. Translated, it gives CASSYTGGGGQPQHF.

V usage is TRBV10-3 and J usage is TRBJ1-6; a weak D match, TRBD1 (5 bases). The CDR3 is 15 residues long. The V gene's germline CDR1 is ENHRY and CDR2 SYGVKD. V lost 2 bases to trimming and J lost 8 bases, with 13 bases between them. Here the CDR3 DNA reads TGTGCCATCAGTGAGGTGGCAGGGAAGGATTCACCCCTCCACTTT. Translated: CAISEVAGKDSPLHF.

This clone has just a few counts. This rearrangement joins TRBV5-6 to TRBJ1-2; 9 nucleotides agree with TRBD1. The CDR3 is 15 residues long. Per germline, CDR1 SGHDT and CDR2 YYEEEE. Unmatched junction bases numbered 6, after V lost 1 base and J lost 5 bases. This CDR3 is CASSLRDRAYYGYTF. CDR3 in DNA: TGTGCCAGCAGCTTGAGGGACAGGGCCTATTATGGCTACACCTTC.

The rearrangement uses TRBV5-1 and TRBJ1-1, with a possible D match to TRBD1 (6 bases). The CDR3 has 14 residues. Trimming removed 4 bases at V and 5 bases at J, with 15 bases between. Germline V lookup: CDR1 SGHRS, CDR2 YFSETQ. This chain's CDR3 is CASSPPARGTEAFF. Written as DNA, the CDR3 is TGCGCCAGCAGCCCGCCGGCTAGGGGGACTGAAGCTTTCTTT.